These 32 T cell receptor beta chains were all obtained from the same sample, sequenced in a study of regulatory T cells in long-lasting Graves disease. The authors built TCR beta libraries using iRepertoire HTBI primers and Arm-PCR of CDR3 regions. Using its own MiXCR run on the multiplex PCR reads, TCRdb lists one record per CDR3 protein. The sample comprises approximately 540,000 distinct CDR3 sequences, 12% of which are singletons, and about 8.3% rests with the top ten. Time point here: newly diagnosed GD, antithyroid drugs for less than 3 months. Making the TCR library involved RNA that had been extracted from PBMCs. The same sample was also studied in work on T cells in Graves' hyperthyroidism and ophthalmopathy.

The sample in question was peripheral blood mononuclear cells (PBMCs), obtained at new diagnosis, from a patient treated with antithyroid drugs. Source of these receptors: a young woman with Graves disease.

CDR3 DNA: TGTGCCAGCTCACCAACAAACACAGCCTTTTTTGAAAAACTGTTTTTT. This encodes CASSPTNTAFFEKLFF. V gene TRBV18 combines with J gene TRBJ1-4, with unresolved D. From germline, CDR1 is KGHSH and CDR2 LQKENI. The V end lost 2 bases, the J end lost 7 bases, and 17 bases lay between the germline ends. The CDR3 consists of 16 residues.

This clonotype was found many times. The V and J genes are TRBV7-9 and TRBJ1-4, with D uncertain. CDR1 and CDR2 from the germline V gene are SEHNR and FQNEAQ (reference sequence). Trimming took 2 bases from V and 4 from J, leaving 11 bases between them. This CDR3 has 15 amino acids. In nucleotides, the CDR3 is TGTGCCAGCAGCTTAATTGCTCAGCATAATGAAAAACTGTTTTTT. It yields the protein CASSLIAQHNEKLFF.

This clonotype turned up a few times. A read error may produce the germline difference seen at one junction end. V is TRBV28 and J is TRBJ2-7; TRBD1 is a possible D gene (5 bases). The CDR3 covers 13 residues. Germline CDR1 is MDHEN and CDR2 is SYDVKM. CDR3 amino acids: CASRFDSSYEQCF. DNA of the CDR3: TGTGCCAGCAGGTTCGACAGCTCCTACGAGCAGTGCTTC.

The table lists this clonotype with many counts. The chain carries TRBV4-2 and TRBJ2-5, with TRBD2 identical over 11 bases. The germline CDR1 and CDR2 sequences are LGHNA and YNFKEQ. The CDR3 has 17 amino acids. V lost 0 bases to trimming and J lost 2 bases; unmatched junction nucleotides: 5. The CDR3 loop reads CASSQDGPSGGQETQYF. The CDR3, as DNA: TGTGCCAGCAGCCAAGATGGGCCTAGCGGGGGGCAAGAGACCCAGTACTTC.

The table lists this clonotype with many counts. V is TRBV6-1 and J is TRBJ2-3; D remains ambiguous. Trimming left V 7 bases short and J 4 bases short, with 18 bases between. Germline V gene sequence: CDR1 MNHNS, CDR2 SASEGT. This CDR3 has 15 residues. In DNA, the CDR3 is TGTGCCAGCACCGACCCCGTCTTGCCCCCAGATACGCAGTATTTT. This gives the protein CASTDPVLPPDTQYF.

Of note for this clonotype: Since no conserved phenylalanine or tryptophan closes the CDR3, a read error is the likely cause. The rearrangement joins TRBV9 to TRBJ2-3; tentative D call: TRBD2 (5 bases). CDR1 is SGDLS, CDR2 YYNGEE, per germline. With 4 bases removed from V and 2 bases from J, the gap between germline ends came to 14 bases. This CDR3 has 15 residues. The CDR3: CASSLLSGYTDTQYL. DNA of the CDR3: TGTGCCAGCAGCCTGTTGAGCGGTTACACAGATACGCAGTATCTT.

This clonotype was counted ten times or more. The chain joins TRBV29-1 to TRBJ2-1, with D unresolved. The germline CDR1 and CDR2 sequences are SQVTM and ANQGSEA. The ends were cut back, 5 bases at V and 0 bases at J, with 8 bases in the middle. There are 13 residues in the CDR3. CDR3 sequence reads: CSVSASSYNEQFF. The CDR3 DNA follows: TGCAGCGTTTCGGCGTCCTCCTACAATGAGCAGTTCTTC.

In its sample, this clonotype was seen a few times. V usage is TRBV12-3 or TRBV12-4 and J usage is TRBJ1-5; tentatively, D is TRBD1 (5 bases). Between the trimmed V and J ends, which lost 9 bases and 4 bases, there was a span of 16 bases. The CDR3 loop spans 14 amino acids. CDR3 loop: CASSTGGRNQPQHF. DNA for the CDR3: TGTGCCAGTTCGACCGGGGGACGGAATCAGCCCCAGCATTTT.

This clonotype was picked up many times. V usage is TRBV2 and J usage is TRBJ2-7; D is possibly TRBD1 or TRBD2 (6 bases each). The CDR3 extends over 15 amino acids. Trimming took off 6 bases at V and 1 base at J, with 16 bases between the two ends. Germline V lookup: CDR1 SNHLY, CDR2 FYNNEI. The CDR3 region has the DNA TGTGCCAGCAGCGGACGGGGGCGTCCTTCCTACGAGCAGTACTTC. Amino acids: CASSGRGRPSYEQYF.

This clonotype was picked up many times. The V call is TRBV5-5, the J call TRBJ2-7, with TRBD1 as a possible D gene (6 bases). The CDR3 contains 14 residues. The ends were cut back, 6 bases at V and 3 bases at J, with 16 bases in the middle. Germline lookup yields CDR1 SGHKS and CDR2 YYEKEE (reference sequence). CDR3 nucleotides: TGTGCCAGCACAAGAAGCCAGGGGTACTACGAGCAGTACTTC. Protein sequence: CASTRSQGYYEQYF.

The V and J genes are TRBV7-8 and TRBJ1-5; possible D gene TRBD1, 6 bases. V dropped 5 bases and J dropped 1 base, with 18 bases sitting between them. Germline lookup yields CDR1 SGHVS and CDR2 FQNEAQ. There are 17 residues in the CDR3. The CDR3 DNA follows: TGTGCCAGCAGCCCGCATAGACAGGTGGGCAGCAATCAGCCCCAGCATTTT. Translating it yields CASSPHRQVGSNQPQHF.

In its sample, this clonotype was seen a few times. J is TRBJ2-2 and V is TRBV27; D perhaps matches TRBD2 (6 bases). In germline, CDR1 is MNHEY, CDR2 SMNVEV (reference sequence). The CDR3 totals 16 residues. Trimming removed 0 bases from V and 0 bases from J, with 8 bases in between. The chain's CDR3 is CASSLSGGTNTGELFF. The CDR3 DNA sequence: TGTGCCAGCAGTTTATCCGGGGGTACGAACACCGGGGAGCTGTTTTTT.

Details on this clonotype: This likely reflects a read error, since a far larger clone is one base away. This chain uses TRBV14 with TRBJ2-1, with TRBD2 identical over 11 bases. The germline gives CDR1 SGHDN, CDR2 FVKESK. This CDR3 is built from 19 residues. V gave up 6 bases and J gave up 8 bases; unmatched junction bases: 21. CDR3 nucleotides: TGTGCCAGCAGTTCATACGGAAGAATAGCGGGAGGGCCAAGGGATGAGCAGTTCTTC. This translates into CASSSYGRIAGGPRDEQFF.

This clonotype was seen ten or more times. V gene TRBV2 combines with J gene TRBJ1-2; maybe TRBD1 (5 bases). V lost 6 bases and J 4 bases, leaving 12 bases between the germline ends. CDR3 length equals 13 residues. Looked up from germline, CDR1 is SNHLY and CDR2 is FYNNEI. In DNA, the CDR3 is TGTGCCAGCAGAAGGGGACCAACCTATGGCTACACCTTC. The encoded protein is CASRRGPTYGYTF.

The table lists this clonotype with a few counts. The chain recombines TRBV6-1 with TRBJ1-2, with D possibly TRBD1 on 6 matching bases. The V end was cut by 5 bases, the J end by 5 bases, with 18 bases between. CDR3 size: 15 residues. In germline, CDR1 is MNHNS, CDR2 SASEGT. CDR3 in DNA: TGTGCCAGCAGTAAAAATCAGGGGTTTCGGTATGGCTACACCTTC. Translated: CASSKNQGFRYGYTF.

This clonotype was counted ten times or more. V and J are TRBV30 and TRBJ1-6; no firm D call. The V end lost 3 bases, the J end lost 9 bases, and 24 bases lay between the germline ends. Germline V gene lookup returns CDR1 GTSNPN and CDR2 SVGIG (reference sequence). There are 17 residues in the CDR3. CDR3: CAWSVPHPHSRSSPLHF. In DNA form, the CDR3 reads TGTGCCTGGAGCGTACCCCATCCGCACAGCCGAAGTTCACCCCTCCACTTT.

In its sample, this clonotype was seen many times. This CDR3 reads CASSPASLSGETQYF. In nucleotides, the CDR3 is TGTGCCAGCTCACCTGCCAGTCTCTCCGGAGAGACCCAGTACTTC. The V and J genes are TRBV18 and TRBJ2-5; no definite D call. The V gene lost 3 bases and the J gene lost 4 bases, with 15 bases spanning the gap. The CDR3 length is 15 residues. Germline-derived CDR1 and CDR2 are KGHSH and LQKENI.

This clonotype was recorded at least ten times. The V call is TRBV6-1, the J call TRBJ2-1, with D hard to call. The CDR3 covers 16 residues. V was shortened by 10 bases and J by 6 bases, with 25 bases between the two germline ends. Germline V gene lookup returns CDR1 MNHNS and CDR2 SASEGT. The DNA for the CDR3 is TGTGCCACCCCCTCCGTTAAGCTGCCGCGAGGCAATGAGCAGTTCTTC. Its protein is CATPSVKLPRGNEQFF.

This clonotype showed up many times. V is TRBV10-2 and J is TRBJ2-7; 8 nucleotides match TRBD1. The CDR3 extends over 14 amino acids. V was clipped by 6 bases and J by 3 bases; unmatched bases: 7. CDR1 and CDR2 from the germline V gene are WSHSY and SAAADI. The CDR3 loop is CASRDGTGGYEQYF. The CDR3 nucleotides are TGCGCCAGCAGGGACGGGACAGGAGGCTACGAGCAGTACTTC.

This clonotype was counted many times. This chain connects TRBV25-1 to TRBJ2-5, with 9 bases that match TRBD2. This CDR3 has 16 amino acids. Germline CDR1 reads MGHDK; CDR2 reads SYGVNS. V lost 2 bases and J lost 4; bases outside the gene matches: 8. CDR3 bases: TGTGCCAGCAGTGAAAGCGGGGGGCCACGAGGAGAGACCCAGTACTTC. Its protein is CASSESGGPRGETQYF.

This chain links TRBV7-3 with TRBJ2-2; D unresolved. This CDR3 is 13 amino acids long. The germline V gene has CDR1 SGHTA and CDR2 FQGTGA. V lost 1 base and J lost 8, with 8 bases in between. CDR3 sequence: CASSLNTAGELFF. The CDR3 DNA reads as TGTGCCAGCAGCTTAAATACAGCTGGGGAGCTGTTTTTT.

This clonotype was seen many times. The chain has TRBV5-1 and TRBJ2-3; D not certain. The germline V gene encodes CDR1 SGHRS and CDR2 YFSETQ. The CDR3 has 13 amino acids. Trimming took off 5 bases at V and 2 bases at J, with 9 bases between the two ends. CDR3 nucleotide sequence: TGCGCCAGCAGACCATCAAACACAGATACGCAGTATTTT. It encodes CASRPSNTDTQYF.

This clonotype was recorded at least ten times. The chain carries TRBV6-2 or TRBV6-3 and TRBJ1-2; perhaps TRBD1 as D (5 bases). Germline V lookup: CDR1 MNHEY, CDR2 SVGEGT. This CDR3 has 17 residues. V was trimmed by 7 bases and J by 6 bases, leaving 27 bases between them. CDR3 loop: CASTYGASRPPSNGYTF. The DNA for the CDR3 is TGTGCCAGCACGTACGGGGCGTCCAGGCCCCCCTCTAATGGCTACACCTTC.

This clonotype was counted ten times or more. The genes are TRBV3-1 and TRBJ2-2, with 9 nucleotides matching TRBD2. V shed 4 bases, J shed 2 bases, and the junction held 11 bases outside the gene matches. This CDR3 has 18 amino acids. Germline-derived CDR1 and CDR2 are LGHDT and YNNKEL (reference sequence). The CDR3 protein is CASSLPRSSGGNTGELFF. CDR3 DNA sequence: TGTGCCAGCAGCCTCCCACGGAGTAGCGGGGGAAACACCGGGGAGCTGTTTTTT. Combining the CDR3 with reference TRBV3-1 and TRBJ2-2 gives the whole variable domain DTAVSQTPKYLVTQMGNDKSIKCEQNLGHDTMYWYKQDSKKFLKIMFSYNNKELIINETVPNRFSPKSPDKAHLNLHINSLELGDSAVYFCASSLPRSSGGNTGELFFGEGSRLTVL.

This clonotype was observed a few times. The genes are TRBV9 and TRBJ1-1, with TRBD1 as a possible D gene (6 bases). This CDR3 contains 13 residues. Germline lookup yields CDR1 SGDLS and CDR2 YYNGEE. The ends were cut back, 4 bases at V and 4 bases at J, with 11 bases in the middle. The CDR3 nucleotides read TGTGCCAGCAGCTCAGGGGACGCCACTGAAGCTTTCTTT. Translated, it gives CASSSGDATEAFF.

The gene calls are TRBV7-9 and TRBJ2-1; D is perhaps TRBD1 (5 bases). The CDR3 is 16 residues long. The V gene's germline CDR1 is SEHNR and CDR2 FQNEAQ (reference sequence). The V gene lost 8 bases and the J gene lost 6 bases, with 23 bases spanning the gap. CDR3 residues: CASSSDRTSTGNEQFF. The CDR3 DNA follows: TGTGCCAGCTCATCAGACAGAACCTCTACGGGCAATGAGCAGTTCTTC. The full variable domain, its missing parts supplied by reference TRBV7-9 and TRBJ2-1, is DTGVSQNPRHKITKRGQNVTFRCDPISEHNRLYWYRQTLGQGPEFLTYFQNEAQLEKSRLLSDRFSAERPKGSFSTLEIQRTEQGDSAMYLCASSSDRTSTGNEQFFGPGTRLTVL.

A few counts support this clonotype. This chain joins TRBV6-1 and TRBJ1-2, with 12 nucleotides matching TRBD1. CDR3 size: 16 residues. V lost 4 bases and J lost 2; bases outside the gene matches: 5. Germline V gene sequence: CDR1 MNHNS, CDR2 SASEGT. CDR3 sequence reads: CASSGRDRGRNYGYTF. DNA for the CDR3: TGTGCCAGCAGTGGCCGGGACAGGGGGCGGAACTATGGCTACACCTTC.

This clonotype was seen repeatedly, ten times or more. The rearrangement uses TRBV7-9 and TRBJ2-3; D uncertain. The CDR3 is made up of 14 amino acids. Trimming removed 7 bases from V and 1 base from J, with 12 bases in between. Germline V gene sequence: CDR1 SEHNR, CDR2 FQNEAQ (reference sequence). The CDR3 DNA is TGTGCCAGCACCCCCCGCTCTGGCACAGATACGCAGTATTTT. Encoded protein: CASTPRSGTDTQYF.

Remarks on this clonotype: Because the CDR3 is missing its conserved closing phenylalanine or tryptophan, this is likely a read error. The chain combines TRBV7-9 with TRBJ2-5; D perhaps matches TRBD2 (5 bases). The ends were cut back, 2 bases at V and 3 bases at J, with 10 bases in the middle. This CDR3 has 14 amino acids. Looked up from germline, CDR1 is SEHNR and CDR2 is FQNEAQ (reference sequence). Here the CDR3 reads CASSLSGSEETQYL. The CDR3 nucleotides are TGTGCCAGCAGCTTAAGCGGAAGCGAAGAGACCCAGTACTTG.

The table lists this clonotype with many counts. The rearrangement joins TRBV2 to TRBJ1-2; 11 nucleotides match TRBD1. After removal of 5 bases from V and 0 bases from J, the junction contained 11 bases not matched to a gene. Germline CDR1 reads SNHLY; CDR2 reads FYNNEI. The CDR3 runs 18 residues. The CDR3 nucleotides are TGTGCCAGCAGTCGTGATGGGACAGGGGGTCGGGCTAACTATGGCTACACCTTC. It translates to CASSRDGTGGRANYGYTF.

This clonotype has at least ten counts. CDR3 sequence: CASSSWTAGNTIYF. Here the CDR3 DNA reads TGTGCCAGCAGTTCCTGGACAGCTGGAAACACCATATATTTT. This chain uses TRBV12-3 or TRBV12-4 with TRBJ1-3, with D perhaps matching TRBD1 (6 bases). The V end was cut by 4 bases, the J end by 2 bases, with 9 bases between. This CDR3 is built from 14 residues.

This rearrangement joins TRBV13 to TRBJ2-7, with D possibly being TRBD1 (5 bases). CDR3 length: 14 amino acids. Germline loops: CDR1 PRHDT, CDR2 FYEKMQ (reference sequence). V dropped 1 base and J dropped 2 bases, with 9 bases sitting between them. The CDR3 bases are TGTGCCAGCAGCTTAGATGACAGCCCCTACGAGCAGTACTTC. Its protein product is CASSLDDSPYEQYF.